Listed below are T cell receptor beta chains from one sample, sequenced in a study of blood T cell repertoires in COVID-19. Data came from immunoSEQ multiplex PCR; TCRdb stores just in-frame clones and leaves some out. Among 60,000 to 85,000 clones, 60% to 80% were seen once, and the ten largest hold approximately 6%. Sequences were obtained from peripheral blood. Every receptor here comes from an older woman with acute or convalescent COVID-19. CDR3s include the opening cysteine and the closing phenylalanine or tryptophan. D genes are given only for firm matches. Part of the rows lack a size; the others show once, few, many or a class for expanded clones.

j_call | cdr3_length | clone_size | d_call | v_call | cdr3_nt | cdr3_aa
TRBJ2-2 | 15 | few | - | TRBV5-1 | TGCGCCAGCAGCTTGGCCGTGTCGAACACCGGGGAGCTGTTTTTT | CASSLAVSNTGELFF
TRBJ1-1 | 14 | few | - | TRBV5-1 | TGCGCCAGCAGCCGCCAGCAGGGCGGCACTGAAGCTTTCTTT | CASSRQQGGTEAFF
TRBJ2-7 | 16 | - | - | TRBV27 | TGTGCCAGCAGTTGGGCAGCAGGGGCCAGCTCCTACGAGCAGTACTTC | CASSWAAGASSYEQYF
TRBJ2-2 | 13 | - | - | TRBV14 | TGTGCCAGCAGCCCCAGGGTCACCGGGGAGCTGTTTTTT | CASSPRVTGELFF
TRBJ2-6 | 18 | - | TRBD1 | TRBV5-1 | TGCGCCAGCAGCTTGGTGGTCAGGGGGCACTCTGGGGCCAACGTCCTGACTTTC | CASSLVVRGHSGANVLTF
TRBJ2-7 | 14 | - | TRBD2 | TRBV4-1 | TGCGCCAGCAGCCAGGTCGGACTAGCCGACGAGCAGTACTTC | CASSQVGLADEQYF
TRBJ1-2 | 17 | - | - | TRBV15 | TGTGCCACCAGCAGAGACGCCGGGGGGTGGGCGGGCTATGGCTACACCTTC | CATSRDAGGWAGYGYTF
TRBJ2-7 | 15 | - | TRBD2 | TRBV6-2/TRBV6-3 | TGTGCCAGCAGTTACCTGACTAGCGGGGCCTACGAGCAGTACTTC | CASSYLTSGAYEQYF
TRBJ1-6 | 14 | - | - | TRBV5-4 | TGTGCCAGCAGCGTCCGGGACATTAATTCACCCCTCCACTTT | CASSVRDINSPLHF
TRBJ1-1 | 14 | - | - | TRBV28 | TGTGCCAGCAGCTGGGGAGGACTCAACACTGAAGCTTTCTTT | CASSWGGLNTEAFF
TRBJ2-5 | 13 | - | TRBD2 | TRBV7-2 | TGTGCCAGCAGGCTAGCGGACCAAGAGACCCAGTACTTC | CASRLADQETQYF
TRBJ2-5 | 13 | - | TRBD2 | TRBV5-4 | TGTGCCAGCAGCTCGGGAGGTCAAGAGACCCAGTACTTC | CASSSGGQETQYF
TRBJ2-3 | 14 | - | TRBD2 | TRBV5-1 | TGCGCCAGCAGCACGAGCGGGGGAACAGATACGCAGTATTTT | CASSTSGGTDTQYF
TRBJ2-4 | 16 | - | TRBD2 | TRBV6-1 | TGTGCCAGCAGTGATGTAGCGGGGGGTCCCTTAAACATTCAGTACTTC | CASSDVAGGPLNIQYF
TRBJ2-5 | 15 | - | TRBD1 | TRBV7-3 | TGTGCCAGCAGCTCCCTACCGGGACAGGGAGAGACCCAGTACTTC | CASSSLPGQGETQYF
TRBJ2-1 | 14 | - | - | TRBV5-1 | TGCGCCAGCAGCTTGGATCCGGGTTTCGGTGAGCAGTTCTTC | CASSLDPGFGEQFF
TRBJ1-1 | 14 | - | TRBD1 | TRBV4-2 | TGTGCCAGCAGCCCCACCCAGGGGGCGGGGAGGGCTTTCTTT | CASSPTQGAGRAFF
TRBJ2-3 | 16 | - | - | TRBV10-3 | TGTGCCATCAGTGGAGGGACTGTTTCTAGCACAGATACGCAGTATTTT | CAISGGTVSSTDTQYF